This section outlines one TCR beta chain sequence together with its context. The target antigen is unknown. This entry belongs to a study of tumor and adjacent non-tumor tissue in lung cancer. Deletions cut 5 bases from V and 5 bases from J, with 13 bases between. The CDR3 totals 13 residues. Whole-study findings and limits: Tumor repertoires had a smaller top 100 clone share than normal lung.

The library came from three nested PCR rounds adapted from ARM-PCR protocols. TCRdb re-called the multiplex PCR reads with MiXCR, one entry per CDR3 protein. The repertoire holds some 120,000 distinct CDR3 sequences, with 66% as singletons. No cell sorting was done before RNA was extracted from the tissue. This TCR came from a young man with non-small cell lung cancer. V usage is TRBV12-3 or TRBV12-4 and J usage is TRBJ2-7; D gene uncertain. The specimen was lung tumor tissue. CDR3 sequence (DNA): TGTGCCAGCAGTCCCGAGACGGTCCACGAGCAGTACTTC. Its translation: CASSPETVHEQYF.